Shown below are 26 T cell receptor beta chains from a single sample sequenced in a study of shared clonotypes between healthy human individuals. The data were produced by immunoSEQ multiplex PCR, yet TCRdb's version contains in-frame clones alone and is incomplete. The sample lists hundreds of thousands of clones, roughly 96% occurring once. CD45RO-negative cells were positively selected for CCR7, leaving out terminally differentiated effector memory CD45RA+ cells. What was sequenced was naive CD8+ T cells sorted from blood. The receptors derive from a woman under 40 in good health.

This sequence joins TRBV29-1 and TRBJ1-2, with D uncertain. This CDR3 spans 13 amino acids. V was pared by 2 bases and J by 1 base, with 8 bases between. Germline assignment: CDR1 SQVTM and CDR2 ANQGSEA. CDR3 loop: CSVESWVNYGYTF. DNA for the CDR3: TGCAGCGTTGAAAGTTGGGTTAACTATGGCTACACCTTC.

The J gene is TRBJ1-2, the V gene TRBV7-9, with D hard to call. The length of the CDR3 is 14 residues. Between the trimmed V and J ends, which lost 4 bases and 3 bases, there was a span of 12 bases. Germline CDR1 is SEHNR and CDR2 is FQNEAQ (reference sequence). The CDR3 DNA follows: TGTGCCAGCAGCTCCGGGTCTGTTGACTATGGCTACACCTTC. It yields the protein CASSSGSVDYGYTF.

The J gene is TRBJ2-3, the V gene TRBV7-6; D uncertain. The CDR3 spans 13 residues. The germline CDR1 and CDR2 sequences are SGHVS and FNYEAQ. V lost 2 bases, J lost 2 bases, and 5 bases lay in between. CDR3 DNA: TGTGCCAGCAGCTTAAGGGACACAGATACGCAGTATTTT. Its translation is CASSLRDTDTQYF.

This chain joins TRBV18 and TRBJ2-3; the D gene is possibly TRBD1 (7 bases). Trimming stripped 6 bases from V and 2 bases from J, with 15 bases between. CDR3 size: 15 residues. Per germline, CDR1 KGHSH and CDR2 LQKENI. The CDR3 DNA reads as TGTGCCAGCTCCCCTGACAGGGAGGACACAGATACGCAGTATTTT. Its translation is CASSPDREDTDTQYF. The full variable domain, with the rest looked up from reference TRBV18 and TRBJ2-3, is NAGVMQNPRHLVRRRGQEARLRCSPMKGHSHVYWYRQLPEEGLKFMVYLQKENIIDESGMPKERFSAEFPKEGPSILRIQQVVRGDSAAYFCASSPDREDTDTQYFGPGTRLTVL.

The V call is TRBV28, the J call TRBJ2-1; 8 bases fit TRBD1. V dropped 5 bases and J dropped 4; count of bases not matched to a gene: 22. The germline V gene has CDR1 MDHEN and CDR2 SYDVKM. The CDR3 consists of 20 residues. In DNA, the CDR3 is TGTGCCAGCAGTACGAGGACAGGGAGAAACCAGTTAAGAGGTTACAATGAGCAGTTCTTC. Translating gives CASSTRTGRNQLRGYNEQFF.

The genes are TRBV19 and TRBJ1-2, with D unclear. V lost 3 bases and J 0 bases, leaving 11 bases between the germline ends. The CDR3 covers 15 residues. The germline V gene encodes CDR1 LNHDA and CDR2 SQIVND (reference sequence). For the CDR3, the DNA is TGTGCCAGTAGTATTACCGGGTTACCTAACTATGGCTACACCTTC. Residues: CASSITGLPNYGYTF.

The rearrangement joins TRBV9 to TRBJ1-1, with a weak D call TRBD1 (5 bases). The length of the CDR3 is 15 residues. Germline values: CDR1 SGDLS, CDR2 YYNGEE. V was clipped by 4 bases and J by 6 bases, with 19 bases between them. The CDR3 DNA reads as TGTGCCAGCAGCCCAAGTGACAGCCGTCGGGCTGAAGCTTTCTTT. Protein: CASSPSDSRRAEAFF.

The chain combines TRBV27 with TRBJ2-1; D gene unclear. The CDR3 runs 15 residues. The germline V gene encodes CDR1 MNHEY and CDR2 SMNVEV (reference sequence). Trimming left V 7 bases short and J 1 base short, with 14 bases between. DNA of the CDR3: TGTGCCAGCACCCTGGTTCCTGGGTCCTACAATGAGCAGTTCTTC. Translated, it gives CASTLVPGSYNEQFF.

J is TRBJ2-1 and V is TRBV13; D possibly corresponds to TRBD2 (6 bases). The CDR3 is made up of 14 amino acids. V gave up 5 bases and J gave up 9 bases, with 17 bases separating them. Germline values: CDR1 PRHDT, CDR2 FYEKMQ (reference sequence). CDR3 sequence (DNA): TGTGCCAGCAGCCAGGGACTGCGCCCCGGTGAGCAGTTCTTC. This gives the protein CASSQGLRPGEQFF.

This rearrangement joins TRBV5-6 to TRBJ2-7, with 11 bases aligning to TRBD2. The germline V gene encodes CDR1 SGHDT and CDR2 YYEEEE. V shed 0 bases, J shed 5 bases, and the junction held 10 bases outside the gene matches. The CDR3 spans 17 residues. The CDR3 loop is CASSLGTSGSNVDEQYF. CDR3 in DNA: TGTGCCAGCAGCTTGGGTACTAGCGGGAGTAATGTTGACGAGCAGTACTTC.

The chain links TRBV28 to TRBJ2-7; TRBD1 agrees at 8 bases. The CDR3 has 12 amino acids. From germline, CDR1 is MDHEN and CDR2 SYDVKM. J lost 6 bases, V lost 3 bases, and 1 base had no gene match. CDR3 region: CASSLDRAEQYF. The CDR3 DNA is TGTGCCAGCAGTTTGGACAGGGCCGAGCAGTACTTC.

The chain carries TRBV19 and TRBJ2-1; 8 bases are a match to TRBD2. Germline values: CDR1 LNHDA, CDR2 SQIVND (reference sequence). The ends lost 3 bases at V and 8 bases at J; junction bases unmatched: 6. The CDR3 length is 14 residues. CDR3 nucleotides: TGTGCCAGTAGTATCTTAGCGGGATTCGATGAGCAGTTCTTC. Translated, it gives CASSILAGFDEQFF.

The chain combines TRBV27 with TRBJ2-3; weak D call: TRBD2 (6 bases). The V gene's germline CDR1 is MNHEY and CDR2 SMNVEV (reference sequence). Between the trimmed V and J ends, which lost 3 bases and 2 bases, there was a span of 12 bases. The CDR3 is 15 amino acids. This CDR3 reads CASSFASGLTDTQYF. The CDR3 DNA reads TGTGCCAGCAGTTTCGCGAGCGGGCTCACAGATACGCAGTATTTT.

The rearrangement uses TRBV2 and TRBJ1-1; 8 bases line up with TRBD1. CDR1 and CDR2 (germline): SNHLY, FYNNEI. The CDR3 has 14 residues. V was pared by 6 bases and J by 4 bases, with 7 bases of the junction left unmatched. CDR3 DNA sequence: TGTGCCAGCAGGGGGGGACAGGTCCCCACTGAAGCTTTCTTT. This gives the protein CASRGGQVPTEAFF.

This rearrangement joins TRBV5-1 to TRBJ2-5, with TRBD2 matching over 11 bases. V trimming: 0 bases; J trimming: 5 bases; junction bases outside the gene matches: 6. The CDR3 spans 16 residues. Germline V lookup: CDR1 SGHRS, CDR2 YFSETQ. CDR3: CASSLELAGVQETQYF. The CDR3 bases are TGCGCCAGCAGCTTGGAACTAGCGGGGGTTCAGGAGACCCAGTACTTC.

CDR3 nucleotides: TGTGCCAGCGTCGGGACTGCCTACGAGCAGTACTTC. Translating it yields CASVGTAYEQYF. The rearrangement uses TRBV27 and TRBJ2-7, with D possibly matching TRBD2 (6 bases). This CDR3 region has 12 residues. V was clipped by 8 bases and J by 2 bases, with 10 bases between them. CDR1 and CDR2 (germline): MNHEY, SMNVEV (reference sequence).

In the case of this clone: The sample holds other DNA sequences that translate to the same CDR3. The rearrangement links TRBV27 to TRBJ2-7; no clear D. This CDR3 has 14 amino acids. Deletions cut 4 bases from V and 0 bases from J, with 10 bases between. The germline V gene encodes CDR1 MNHEY and CDR2 SMNVEV (reference sequence). The CDR3 region has the DNA TGTGCCAGCAGTTCCGGCGTAGGCTCCTACGAGCAGTACTTC. It is translated as CASSSGVGSYEQYF.

V usage is TRBV7-8 and J usage is TRBJ2-7; maybe TRBD2 (6 bases). CDR3 length: 14 residues. Germline-derived CDR1 and CDR2 are SGHVS and FQNEAQ. Trimming took off 1 base at V and 7 bases at J, with 14 bases between the two ends. CDR3 protein: CASSLDLPRGEQYF. CDR3 coding DNA: TGTGCCAGCAGCTTAGACCTACCTCGGGGGGAGCAGTACTTC.

J is TRBJ1-1 and V is TRBV6-6; D is perhaps TRBD1 (6 bases). Germline V CDR1 and CDR2: MNHNY, SVGAGI (reference sequence). The ends were cut back, 5 bases at V and 6 bases at J, with 16 bases in the middle. This CDR3 region has 14 residues. Here the CDR3 reads CASSVQGFGAEAFF. The CDR3 DNA reads as TGTGCCAGCAGTGTACAGGGTTTTGGGGCTGAAGCTTTCTTT.

The chain carries TRBV18 and TRBJ2-5; 11 nucleotides agree with TRBD2. The V segment lost 3 bases and the J segment 0 bases; nucleotides outside the gene matches: 3. Germline values: CDR1 KGHSH, CDR2 LQKENI. The CDR3 has 16 residues. The CDR3 spells CASSPGLAVYQETQYF. The CDR3 DNA reads as TGTGCCAGCTCACCGGGACTAGCGGTGTACCAAGAGACCCAGTACTTC.

V usage is TRBV28 and J usage is TRBJ2-3; 12 nucleotides agree with TRBD2. This CDR3 region has 18 residues. Germline CDR1 is MDHEN and CDR2 is SYDVKM. V lost 2 bases and J lost 0; bases outside the gene matches: 6. The CDR3 bases are TGTGCCAGCAGTTTAGGTCTAGCGGGAGGGCAGAGCACAGATACGCAGTATTTT. It encodes CASSLGLAGGQSTDTQYF.

The rearrangement links TRBV27 to TRBJ2-7, with D perhaps matching TRBD2 (6 bases). The V gene's germline CDR1 is MNHEY and CDR2 SMNVEV (reference sequence). Trimming took 4 bases from V and 6 from J, leaving 28 bases between them. CDR3 size: 18 residues. The CDR3 DNA reads as TGTGCCAGCAGTTCCCTTCACCTCTTGGGGGGAGTACGGGGCGAGCAGTACTTC. Encoded protein: CASSSLHLLGGVRGEQYF.

The CDR3 is CASSLALPNYGYTF. CDR3 nucleotides: TGTGCCAGCAGCTTAGCCCTACCTAACTATGGCTACACCTTC. The chain employs TRBV7-9 and TRBJ1-2; D remains ambiguous. CDR3 length equals 14 residues. With 0 bases removed from V and 0 bases from J, the gap between germline ends came to 5 bases. Germline assignment: CDR1 SEHNR and CDR2 FQNEAQ (reference sequence).

This clone has just a few counts. The chain uses TRBV5-4 and TRBJ2-1; D gene unclear. Germline CDR1 SGHNT, CDR2 YYREEE (reference sequence). The germline V and J ends were trimmed by 0 bases and 8 bases, with 15 bases remaining between them. The CDR3 length is 15 residues. The CDR3 DNA follows: TGTGCCAGCAGCTTGGACCGGTATGAAATCTATGAGCAGTTCTTC. It translates to CASSLDRYEIYEQFF.

The genes are TRBV4-1 and TRBJ2-7, with D perhaps TRBD2 (6 bases). V dropped 0 bases and J dropped 0 bases, with 9 bases sitting between them. Germline V gene sequence: CDR1 MGHRA, CDR2 YSYEKL. There are 15 residues in the CDR3. The CDR3 coding sequence is TGCGCCAGCAGCCAAGAGCCTAGCGCCTCCTACGAGCAGTACTTC. Protein product: CASSQEPSASYEQYF.

In nucleotides, the CDR3 is TGTGCCAGCAGCCCCGGACAGACTAGCGGAGAGACCCAGTACTTC. This encodes CASSPGQTSGETQYF. This chain connects TRBV28 to TRBJ2-5, with 9 bases that match TRBD2. The CDR3 is made up of 15 amino acids. V lost 6 bases, J lost 4 bases, and 9 bases stayed unmatched. Germline CDR1 reads MDHEN; CDR2 reads SYDVKM. Looking up the rest from reference TRBV28 and TRBJ2-5 gives the full variable domain: DVKVTQSSRYLVKRTGEKVFLECVQDMDHENMFWYRQDPGLGLRLIYFSYDVKMKEKGDIPEGYSVSREKKERFSLILESASTNQTSMYLCASSPGQTSGETQYFGPGTRLLVL.